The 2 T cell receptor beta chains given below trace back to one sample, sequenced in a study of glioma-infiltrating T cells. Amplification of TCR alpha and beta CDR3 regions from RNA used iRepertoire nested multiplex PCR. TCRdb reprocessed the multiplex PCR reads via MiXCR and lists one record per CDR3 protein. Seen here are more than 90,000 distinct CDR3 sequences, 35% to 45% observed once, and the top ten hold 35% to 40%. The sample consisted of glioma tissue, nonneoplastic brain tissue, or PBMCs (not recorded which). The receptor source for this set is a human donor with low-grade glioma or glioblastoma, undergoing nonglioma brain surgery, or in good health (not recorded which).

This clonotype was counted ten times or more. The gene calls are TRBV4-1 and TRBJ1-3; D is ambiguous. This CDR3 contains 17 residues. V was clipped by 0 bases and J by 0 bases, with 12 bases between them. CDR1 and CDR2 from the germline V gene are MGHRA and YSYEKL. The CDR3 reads CASSQEGQAYSGNTIYF. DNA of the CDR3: TGCGCCAGCAGCCAAGAAGGCCAGGCGTACTCTGGAAACACCATATATTTT.

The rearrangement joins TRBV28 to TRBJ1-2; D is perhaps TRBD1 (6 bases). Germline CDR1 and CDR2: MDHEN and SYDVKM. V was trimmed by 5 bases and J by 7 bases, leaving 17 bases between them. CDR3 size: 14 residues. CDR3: CASSPGGAGGGYTF. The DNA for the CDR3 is TGTGCCAGCAGTCCGGGGGGGGCCGGGGGTGGCTACACCTTC.